This T cell receptor beta chain was identified during a study of cytomegalovirus exposure and HLA in healthy donors. This PCR relied on a set of 60 Vbeta primers and 13 Jbeta primers. The protocol was immunoSEQ multiplex PCR, while the TCRdb copy is restricted to in-frame clones and leaves out a portion. The listing contains under 200,000 clones. The V end was cut by 3 bases, the J end by 0 bases, with 8 bases between. CDR1 is LNHDA, CDR2 SQIVND, per germline (reference sequence). This CDR3 contains 14 residues. This receptor was obtained from a young man in good health and CMV-seronegative. The sequencing sample was made of PBMCs. The chain recombines TRBV19 with TRBJ1-1, with no clear D. The chain's CDR3 is CASSILGLNTEAFF. CDR3 DNA: TGTGCCAGTAGTATCCTGGGCCTGAACACTGAAGCTTTCTTT.